The 28 T cell receptor beta chains presented below share a single source sample, sequenced in a study of blood T cells in healthy people across ages. Combining a sample-barcoded 5' primer with a J-beta primer mix, a second PCR ran for about 7 to 11 cycles. TCRdb independently ran MiXCR on the 5' RACE reads; one entry per CDR3 protein. The table records 1,500,000 or so distinct CDR3 sequences, around 55% of them present only once. The sample was blood. These receptors all come from a man aged 18 to 29 in good health.

The sample holds a few counts of this clonotype. The V call is TRBV29-1, the J call TRBJ2-1; D is perhaps TRBD2 (6 bases). V gave up 3 bases and J gave up 7 bases, with 10 bases separating them. CDR1 and CDR2 from the germline V gene are SQVTM and ANQGSEA. The CDR3 is 12 residues long. The CDR3 here is CSVESSENEQFF. For the CDR3, the DNA is TGCAGCGTTGAGTCTAGCGAGAATGAGCAGTTCTTC.

This clonotype was picked up one time. The CDR3 reads CASSSPLAGHYGYTF. CDR3 in DNA: TGTGCCAGCAGTTCACCCCTTGCAGGCCACTATGGCTACACCTTC. J is TRBJ1-2 and V is TRBV12-3 or TRBV12-4; D is unclear. The CDR3 sequence is 15 residues long. V lost 4 bases and J lost 3, with 15 bases in between.

This clonotype has a handful of counts. At one end the junction does not follow the germline gene, possibly because of a read error. The rearrangement joins TRBV11-2 to TRBJ2-7; no clear D gene. The V gene's germline CDR1 is SGHAT and CDR2 FQNNGV. This CDR3 spans 15 amino acids. The CDR3 spells CASSSKGTYSDEQYF. For the CDR3, the DNA is TGTGCCAGCAGCTCAAAGGGTACTTACTCCGACGAGCAGTACTTC.

CDR3 coding DNA: TGTGCCAGCAGCCAAGGGGACAGCTCACTTACGCAGTATTTT. It specifies CASSQGDSSLTQYF. The chain links TRBV7-2 to TRBJ2-3; 7 nucleotides align to TRBD1. Looked up from germline, CDR1 is SGHTA and CDR2 is FQGNSA. CDR3 length: 14 amino acids. V was pared by 5 bases and J by 8 bases, with 10 bases of the junction left unmatched.

The chain combines TRBV28 with TRBJ2-1; D is perhaps TRBD1 or TRBD2 (5 bases each). In germline, CDR1 is MDHEN, CDR2 SYDVKM. This CDR3 has 14 amino acids. Trimming removed 11 bases at V and 3 bases at J, with 17 bases between. The CDR3 here is CARSTGQDYNEQFF. CDR3 coding DNA: TGTGCCCGCTCCACGGGGCAGGACTACAATGAGCAGTTCTTC.

The rearrangement links TRBV30 to TRBJ2-6; D gene uncertain. There are 14 residues in the CDR3. V gave up 6 bases and J gave up 2 bases, with 11 bases separating them. CDR1 GTSNPN and CDR2 SVGIG come from the germline V gene (reference sequence). The CDR3 region is CACGPVTGANVLTF. CDR3 sequence (DNA): TGTGCCTGCGGCCCCGTTACTGGGGCCAACGTCCTGACTTTC.

The chain recombines TRBV20-1 with TRBJ2-5; no firm D call. The end of the DNA is better explained by TRBJ2-7, so the J call may be wrong. The germline V gene encodes CDR1 DFQATT and CDR2 SNEGSKA (reference sequence). The CDR3 runs 11 residues. The DNA of the CDR3 is TGCAGTGCGGAACTCACCTACGAGCAGTACTTC. Protein product: CSAELTYEQYF.

The gene calls are TRBV27 and TRBJ2-7; 14 nucleotides align to TRBD2. Germline CDR1 and CDR2: MNHEY and SMNVEV (reference sequence). The CDR3 extends over 17 amino acids. Unmatched junction bases numbered 8, after V lost 4 bases and J lost 3 bases. CDR3 residues: CASSSTLGTSGGYEQYF. The DNA of the CDR3 is TGTGCCAGCAGTTCGACTCTCGGGACTAGCGGGGGCTACGAGCAGTACTTC.

As regards this clonotype: This may arise from a read error, as a much more abundant clone is one base away. The chain carries TRBV7-2 and TRBJ2-4, with D uncertain. CDR1 is SGHTA and CDR2 is FQGNSA in the germline V gene. The V end was cut by 5 bases, the J end by 13 bases, with 15 bases between. The CDR3 has 12 amino acids. The CDR3 bases are TGTGCCAGCAGCGCTCGGATTACAAACCAGTACTTC. Its protein is CASSARITNQYF.

The rearrangement links TRBV4-3 to TRBJ2-7; perhaps TRBD2 as D (5 bases). The germline V and J ends were trimmed by 4 bases and 6 bases, with 19 bases remaining between them. The CDR3 runs to 15 residues. Germline CDR1 LGHNA, CDR2 YSLEER. CDR3 region: CASSPVVAGNGEQYF. The DNA of the CDR3 is TGCGCCAGCAGCCCGGTTGTGGCGGGCAACGGCGAGCAGTACTTC.

The CDR3 loop reads CAISDTSGLKASTDTQYF. DNA for the CDR3: TGTGCCATCAGTGATACTAGCGGTCTCAAAGCTAGCACAGATACGCAGTATTTT. The rearrangement uses TRBV10-3 and TRBJ2-3; 8 positions agree with TRBD2. The CDR3 sequence is 18 residues long. Germline V gives CDR1 ENHRY, CDR2 SYGVKD. After removal of 3 bases from V and 0 bases from J, the junction contained 11 bases not matched to a gene.

This rearrangement joins TRBV6-1 to TRBJ2-2; D is unclear. The CDR3 runs to 11 residues. CDR1 and CDR2 from the germline V gene are MNHNS and SASEGT. Trimming removed 8 bases from V and 6 bases from J, with 7 bases in between. This chain's CDR3 is CASPGAGELFF. The CDR3, as DNA: TGTGCCAGCCCTGGTGCCGGGGAGCTGTTTTTT.

This clonotype was seen only a few times. This chain uses TRBV4-3 with TRBJ2-5, with TRBD2 matching over 16 bases. CDR3 size: 20 residues. Germline CDR1 and CDR2: LGHNA and YSLEER. The junction had 14 bases not matched to a gene; V was cut back by 2 bases and J by 5 bases. CDR3 nucleotides: TGCGCCAGCAGCCAAATCTTTGGGGGACTAGCGGGGGGGAAGTCGGAGACCCAGTACTTC. Translated, it gives CASSQIFGGLAGGKSETQYF.

The chain couples TRBV18 to TRBJ2-3; D is unclear. This CDR3 contains 16 residues. The germline V and J ends were trimmed by 3 bases and 7 bases, with 20 bases remaining between them. Germline loops: CDR1 KGHSH, CDR2 LQKENI. CDR3 amino acids: CASSPIGRNSPHTQYF. CDR3 sequence (DNA): TGTGCCAGCTCACCTATAGGAAGGAACTCGCCGCATACGCAGTATTTT.

The chain links TRBV12-3 or TRBV12-4 to TRBJ2-7; D gene ambiguous. The J call may be wrong; the DNA end is better matched by TRBJ2-5. The CDR3 runs 13 residues. DNA for the CDR3: TGTGCCAGCAGCCCCCTGGGGTTGCAGACCCAGTACTTC. Translation: CASSPLGLQTQYF.

The chain uses TRBV7-6 and TRBJ2-4; 12 nucleotides agree with TRBD2. CDR1 SGHVS and CDR2 FNYEAQ come from the germline V gene. J lost 2 bases, V lost 5 bases, and 16 bases had no gene match. The CDR3 runs to 20 residues. Here the CDR3 DNA reads TGTGCCAGCAGCCCAACGAGCCTAGCGGGAGGGTGGGGGACCAAAAACATTCAGTACTTC. This codes for CASSPTSLAGGWGTKNIQYF.

V gene TRBV7-9 combines with J gene TRBJ2-1; the match to TRBD2 covers 11 bases. The germline CDR1 and CDR2 sequences are SEHNR and FQNEAQ (reference sequence). This CDR3 comprises 17 residues. The ends lost 0 bases at V and 6 bases at J; junction bases unmatched: 7. The CDR3 coding sequence is TGTGCCAGCAGCTTAGCCTCTAGCGGGAGGAGCCCCAATGAGCAGTTCTTC. Its translation is CASSLASSGRSPNEQFF.

The CDR3 reads CASTGGLGYTF. DNA for the CDR3: TGTGCCAGTACAGGGGGGCTTGGCTACACCTTC. V and J are TRBV12-3 or TRBV12-4 and TRBJ1-2; 8 bases match TRBD1. V lost 9 bases, J lost 7 bases, and 4 bases stayed unmatched. This CDR3 comprises 11 residues.

This clonotype was detected only a few times. V gene TRBV20-1 combines with J gene TRBJ2-7; 8 bases align to TRBD1. Trimming at V came to 0 bases and at J to 3 bases, leaving 7 bases not matched to a gene. CDR3 length equals 15 residues. Germline V CDR1 and CDR2: DFQATT, SNEGSKA (reference sequence). The CDR3 sequence: CSARDRAGGGYEQYF. CDR3 nucleotides: TGCAGTGCTAGAGATCGGGCAGGGGGCGGCTACGAGCAGTACTTC.

This clonotype turned up a few times. V usage is TRBV4-1 and J usage is TRBJ2-1; 13 nucleotides match TRBD2. This CDR3 region has 15 residues. Trimming cost V 3 bases and J 10 bases; bases outside gene matches: 6. Germline V lookup: CDR1 MGHRA, CDR2 YSYEKL. The CDR3 coding sequence is TGCGCCAGCAGCCATACTAGCGGGGGGGAATGGGAGCAGTTCTTC. Protein: CASSHTSGGEWEQFF.

V gene TRBV4-3 combines with J gene TRBJ1-4, with D tentatively TRBD1 (5 bases). The CDR3 covers 22 residues. The germline gives CDR1 LGHNA, CDR2 YSLEER. Trimming left V 0 bases short and J 4 bases short, with 30 bases between. CDR3 nucleotides: TGCGCCAGCAGCCAAGAGGATTGGGTTTTTGCGGCGGAAAGGGGTATTAATGAAAAACTGTTTTTT. Its translation: CASSQEDWVFAAERGINEKLFF.

V is TRBV6-5 and J is TRBJ2-3; D is uncertain. Germline loops: CDR1 MNHEY, CDR2 SVGAGI. The V end was cut by 6 bases, the J end by 6 bases, with 13 bases between. This CDR3 has 13 residues. This CDR3 is CASRSVARDTQYF. CDR3 nucleotide sequence: TGTGCCAGCAGGTCCGTTGCGAGGGATACGCAGTATTTT.

The chain employs TRBV6-5 and TRBJ1-6; 8 bases line up with TRBD1. The CDR3 has 12 amino acids. The germline CDR1 and CDR2 sequences are MNHEY and SVGAGI. V shed 10 bases, J shed 6 bases, and the junction held 2 bases outside the gene matches. The CDR3 nucleotides read TGTGCCACGACAGGGGCTAATTCACCCCTCCACTTT. Translated, it gives CATTGANSPLHF.

V and J are TRBV29-1 and TRBJ2-1; D unresolved. The CDR3 contains 12 residues. From germline, CDR1 is SQVTM and CDR2 ANQGSEA. CDR3 in DNA: TGCAGTGCAAATGGGGTCTACAATGAGCAGTTCTTC. It codes for CSANGVYNEQFF.

The V call is TRBV12-3 or TRBV12-4, the J call TRBJ2-7, with no clear D. Gene TRBJ2-5 matches the end of the DNA better, so the J call may be wrong. This CDR3 has 11 residues. CDR3 in DNA: TGTGCCAGCAGTTGGGTGGGGACCCAGTACTTC. It yields the protein CASSWVGTQYF.

J is TRBJ2-7 and V is TRBV6-6; D is possibly TRBD1 (5 bases). CDR3 size: 15 residues. CDR1 is MNHNY and CDR2 is SVGAGI in the germline V gene (reference sequence). Trimming pared 5 bases from V and 0 bases from J, leaving 14 bases between. For the CDR3, the DNA is TGTGCCAGCAGTCCCCGAGGACAAAGCTCCTACGAGCAGTACTTC. As protein: CASSPRGQSSYEQYF.

The gene calls are TRBV9 and TRBJ2-7, with D possibly called TRBD1 or TRBD2 (6 bases each). This CDR3 contains 15 residues. The V gene lost 4 bases and the J gene lost 2 bases, with 16 bases spanning the gap. Germline CDR1 is SGDLS and CDR2 is YYNGEE. In nucleotides, the CDR3 is TGTGCCAGCAGCCCTGGGCGGGACAAGACCTACGAGCAGTACTTC. It codes for CASSPGRDKTYEQYF.

This clonotype was observed a handful of times. The J gene is TRBJ2-7, the V gene TRBV21-1. TRBV21-1 is a pseudogene segment. The CDR3 spans 14 residues. The CDR3 DNA reads as TGTGCCAGCAGCAGCCGGACAGCTACTTACGAGCAGTACTTC. Protein sequence: CASSSRTATYEQYF.